The next 32 T cell receptor beta chains were all read from a single sample in a study of T cell responses to AZD1222 COVID-19 vaccine. TCRdb's table, derived via immunoSEQ multiplex PCR, lists solely in-frame clones and lacks some. The sample yields around 100,000 clones, around 90% seen once. The sample in question was peripheral blood, obtained on day 0 of AZD1222 vaccination. Every receptor here comes from an adult in good health.

The V gene is TRBV27, the J gene TRBJ2-5, with unresolved D. Germline V gene lookup returns CDR1 MNHEY and CDR2 SMNVEV (reference sequence). There are 15 residues in the CDR3. Trimming shortened V by 0 bases and J by 7 bases, and 15 bases separated the two germline ends. The CDR3 protein is CASSLSRTPPGTQYF. As DNA, the CDR3 is TGTGCCAGCAGTTTATCTCGGACCCCCCCGGGGACCCAGTACTTC.

The chain has TRBV2 and TRBJ1-5; no clear D. Germline values: CDR1 SNHLY, CDR2 FYNNEI. The V gene lost 3 bases and the J gene lost 5 bases, with 8 bases spanning the gap. The CDR3 sequence is 13 residues long. The CDR3 nucleotides are TGTGCCAGCAGTGATAGGGTGGATCAGCCCCAGCATTTT. Its protein product is CASSDRVDQPQHF.

The chain uses TRBV6-2 or TRBV6-3 and TRBJ2-2, with D unresolved. Per the germline V gene, CDR1 is MNHEY and CDR2 is SVGEGT. CDR3 length: 15 residues. V lost 1 base and J 7 bases, leaving 13 bases between the germline ends. CDR3 loop: CASSYLRLLGGELFF. The CDR3 DNA reads TGTGCCAGCAGTTACTTAAGACTTTTAGGCGGGGAGCTGTTTTTT.

The rearrangement links TRBV7-8 to TRBJ2-1, with 10 bases aligning to TRBD2. The CDR3 covers 18 residues. V trimming: 5 bases; J trimming: 1 base; junction bases outside the gene matches: 11. The germline V gene has CDR1 SGHVS and CDR2 FQNEAQ. CDR3 sequence (DNA): TGTGCCAGCAGCCCGTCTAGAATAGCGGGGGGTTCCTACAATGAGCAGTTCTTC. Translating it yields CASSPSRIAGGSYNEQFF.

This chain's CDR3 is CASSLAAWGSGNTIYF. The CDR3 DNA reads as TGTGCCAGCAGCTTAGCGGCGTGGGGATCTGGAAACACCATATATTTT. The chain combines TRBV7-9 with TRBJ1-3, with D hard to call. The V end lost 0 bases, the J end lost 1 base, and 10 bases lay between the germline ends. This CDR3 spans 16 amino acids. Germline CDR1 SEHNR, CDR2 FQNEAQ (reference sequence). The full variable domain, with the rest looked up from reference TRBV7-9 and TRBJ1-3, is DTGVSQNPRHKITKRGQNVTFRCDPISEHNRLYWYRQTLGQGPEFLTYFQNEAQLEKSRLLSDRFSAERPKGSFSTLEIQRTEQGDSAMYLCASSLAAWGSGNTIYFGEGSWLTVV.

This rearrangement joins TRBV2 to TRBJ1-1, with D perhaps TRBD1 (6 bases). Germline lookup yields CDR1 SNHLY and CDR2 FYNNEI. This CDR3 contains 14 residues. The V and J ends lost 4 bases and 7 bases respectively, with 16 bases between them. CDR3 in amino acids: CASSAQGWLDEAFF. CDR3 DNA sequence: TGTGCCAGCAGTGCACAGGGTTGGCTGGATGAAGCTTTCTTT.

V gene TRBV5-8 combines with J gene TRBJ1-1; D is unclear. The CDR3 loop spans 14 amino acids. Between the trimmed V and J ends, which lost 2 bases and 0 bases, there was a span of 8 bases. Germline V gene lookup returns CDR1 SGHTS and CDR2 YDEGEE. CDR3 residues: CASSFAALNTEAFF. The CDR3 DNA follows: TGTGCCAGCAGCTTCGCGGCTTTGAACACTGAAGCTTTCTTT. The whole variable domain, remainder taken from reference TRBV5-8 and TRBJ1-1, is EAGVTQSPTHLIKTRGQQATLRCSPISGHTSVYWYQQALGLGLQFLLWYDEGEERNRGNFPPRFSGRQFPNYSSELNVNALELEDSALYLCASSFAALNTEAFFGQGTRLTVV.

This clone appeared a few times. The genes are TRBV7-8 and TRBJ1-1, with 9 bases matching TRBD1. CDR1 SGHVS and CDR2 FQNEAQ come from the germline V gene. The CDR3 consists of 14 residues. The V segment lost 5 bases and the J segment 3 bases; nucleotides outside the gene matches: 4. CDR3: CASSPGQGHTEAFF. CDR3 nucleotides: TGTGCCAGCAGCCCAGGACAGGGGCACACTGAAGCTTTCTTT.

This clone appeared many times. The CDR3, as DNA: TGTGCCAGCAGTTTGGTAGGGGACAGGGACACCGGGGAGCTGTTTTTT. As protein: CASSLVGDRDTGELFF. This rearrangement joins TRBV6-2 or TRBV6-3 to TRBJ2-2, with TRBD1 matching over 9 bases. CDR3 length: 16 residues. V lost 4 bases, J lost 3 bases, and 6 bases stayed unmatched. Germline CDR1 MNHEY, CDR2 SVGEGT.

The rearrangement links TRBV2 to TRBJ1-2; D gene ambiguous. Germline values: CDR1 SNHLY, CDR2 FYNNEI. This CDR3 comprises 13 residues. V was cut by 3 bases and J by 4 bases, with 9 bases left in between. The CDR3 bases are TGTGCCAGCAGTGATGGAGCGGCCTATGGCTACACCTTC. This translates into CASSDGAAYGYTF. Full variable domain (outside the CDR3, taken from reference TRBV2 and TRBJ1-2): EPEVTQTPSHQVTQMGQEVILRCVPISNHLYFYWYRQILGQKVEFLVSFYNNEISEKSEIFDDQFSVERPDGSNFTLKIRSTKLEDSAMYFCASSDGAAYGYTFGSGTRLTVV.

CDR3 region: CAWDVRNTGELFF. CDR3 bases: TGTGCCTGGGATGTCCGTAACACCGGGGAGCTGTTTTTT. The gene calls are TRBV30 and TRBJ2-2; D not resolved. Looked up from germline, CDR1 is GTSNPN and CDR2 is SVGIG (reference sequence). V was cut by 5 bases and J by 2 bases, with 9 bases left in between. The CDR3 runs 13 residues.

The chain combines TRBV7-9 with TRBJ2-7; D perhaps matches TRBD1 (6 bases). Germline V gene data show CDR1 as SEHNR and CDR2 as FQNEAQ (reference sequence). CDR3 size: 14 residues. V lost 1 base, J lost 0 bases, and 7 bases lay in between. DNA for the CDR3: TGTGCCAGCAGCTTAGGGACAGTCTCCTACGAGCAGTACTTC. This encodes CASSLGTVSYEQYF.

The chain combines TRBV7-9 with TRBJ2-7, with D possibly TRBD2 on 5 matching bases. Between the trimmed V and J ends, which lost 3 bases and 2 bases, there was a span of 11 bases. The CDR3 contains 14 residues. The germline V gene encodes CDR1 SEHNR and CDR2 FQNEAQ (reference sequence). CDR3 in amino acids: CASSFPGSPYEQYF. The CDR3 DNA sequence: TGTGCCAGCAGCTTCCCGGGGTCCCCCTACGAGCAGTACTTC.

V usage is TRBV6-2 or TRBV6-3 and J usage is TRBJ2-7, with 7 positions matching TRBD1. Looked up from germline, CDR1 is MNHEY and CDR2 is SVGEGT. This CDR3 spans 15 amino acids. V dropped 5 bases and J dropped 4; count of bases not matched to a gene: 11. CDR3 in amino acids: CASSDPTGSSYEQYF. The CDR3 DNA follows: TGTGCCAGCAGTGATCCGACAGGGAGTTCGTACGAGCAGTACTTC.

This chain joins TRBV7-3 and TRBJ1-5; D uncertain. The V end was cut by 3 bases, the J end by 3 bases, with 6 bases between. Looked up from germline, CDR1 is SGHTA and CDR2 is FQGTGA. The CDR3 has 13 residues. The CDR3 sequence: CASSFGYNQPQHF. DNA of the CDR3: TGTGCCAGCAGCTTTGGGTACAATCAGCCCCAGCATTTT.

The V call is TRBV5-1, the J call TRBJ1-2, with TRBD1 as a possible D gene (5 bases). V dropped 0 bases and J dropped 3 bases, with 9 bases sitting between them. The CDR3 has 14 amino acids. Germline V lookup: CDR1 SGHRS, CDR2 YFSETQ. CDR3 sequence (DNA): TGCGCCAGCAGCTTGGCCGTAGGGGACTATGGCTACACCTTC. It specifies CASSLAVGDYGYTF. Full variable domain (rest looked up from reference TRBV5-1 and TRBJ1-2): KAGVTQTPRYLIKTRGQQVTLSCSPISGHRSVSWYQQTPGQGLQFLFEYFSETQRNKGNFPGRFSGRQFSNSRSEMNVSTLELGDSALYLCASSLAVGDYGYTFGSGTRLTVV.

This chain joins TRBV7-2 and TRBJ2-2; D unresolved. The CDR3 length is 15 residues. V lost 3 bases, J lost 0 bases, and 8 bases lay in between. Germline assignment: CDR1 SGHTA and CDR2 FQGNSA. CDR3 DNA sequence: TGTGCCAGCAGCTTCGGCTCATCGAACACCGGGGAGCTGTTTTTT. This sequence encodes CASSFGSSNTGELFF.

V and J are TRBV10-1 and TRBJ2-5, with 12 bases lining up with TRBD2. V was clipped by 6 bases and J by 4 bases; unmatched bases: 6. Looked up from germline, CDR1 is WNHNN and CDR2 is SYGVQD (reference sequence). This CDR3 is built from 15 residues. CDR3 sequence: CASSLGLAGTETQYF. In nucleotides, the CDR3 is TGCGCCAGCAGCCTCGGACTAGCGGGGACAGAGACCCAGTACTTC.

The chain's CDR3 is CASSLAGKKGYGYTF. The CDR3 DNA sequence: TGTGCCAGCAGTTTAGCCGGGAAAAAAGGCTATGGCTACACCTTC. This chain joins TRBV27 and TRBJ1-2, with no clear D. Germline V gene sequence: CDR1 MNHEY, CDR2 SMNVEV (reference sequence). The CDR3 spans 15 residues. Between the trimmed V and J ends, which lost 2 bases and 4 bases, there was a span of 14 bases.

The CDR3 spells CASSLAAGSTEAFF. The CDR3 coding sequence is TGTGCCAGCAGCTTAGCCGCAGGGAGCACTGAAGCTTTCTTT. The chain links TRBV11-1 to TRBJ1-1; D may be TRBD1 (5 bases). Germline assignment: CDR1 SGHAT and CDR2 FQDESV (reference sequence). This CDR3 has 14 amino acids. V was clipped by 0 bases and J by 4 bases, with 9 bases between them.

This chain connects TRBV19 to TRBJ1-5; possible D gene TRBD1, 5 bases. This CDR3 has 15 residues. The V end lost 7 bases, the J end lost 1 base, and 14 bases lay between the germline ends. The germline gives CDR1 LNHDA, CDR2 SQIVND (reference sequence). This chain's CDR3 is CASTMGRESNQPQHF. As DNA, the CDR3 is TGTGCCAGTACCATGGGCAGGGAGAGCAATCAGCCCCAGCATTTT.

V usage is TRBV27 and J usage is TRBJ2-1; 10 nucleotides align to TRBD1. Germline CDR1 MNHEY, CDR2 SMNVEV (reference sequence). The length of the CDR3 is 15 residues. V was pared by 7 bases and J by 4 bases, with 7 bases of the junction left unmatched. The CDR3 DNA follows: TGTGCCAGCATGGATGGACAGGGGGAATACAATGAGCAGTTCTTC. Residues: CASMDGQGEYNEQFF.

The rearrangement links TRBV6-4 to TRBJ1-6; perhaps TRBD1 as D (5 bases). The CDR3 covers 15 residues. The ends were cut back, 6 bases at V and 5 bases at J, with 14 bases in the middle. Germline values: CDR1 MRHNA, CDR2 SNTAGT. CDR3 amino acids: CASSLGAGHNSPLHF. CDR3 nucleotides: TGTGCCAGCAGCCTAGGGGCAGGACATAATTCACCCCTCCACTTT.

The rearrangement uses TRBV12-3 or TRBV12-4 and TRBJ1-2, with D uncertain. The CDR3 contains 12 residues. V shed 5 bases and J shed 8 bases, with 12 bases lying between them. The CDR3 DNA reads as TGTGCCAGCAGTCAATTGTCCCTCGGCTACACCTTC. It specifies CASSQLSLGYTF.

The chain recombines TRBV6-1 with TRBJ1-3; D remains ambiguous. The germline V and J ends were trimmed by 0 bases and 4 bases, with 10 bases remaining between them. The germline gives CDR1 MNHNS, CDR2 SASEGT. The CDR3 runs to 15 residues. Here the CDR3 DNA reads TGTGCCAGCAGTGAAGCGCTTCTCGGGGGAAACACCATATATTTT. Translation: CASSEALLGGNTIYF.

This chain uses TRBV5-1 with TRBJ1-2; D gene ambiguous. Germline loops: CDR1 SGHRS, CDR2 YFSETQ. Trimming removed 5 bases from V and 0 bases from J, with 8 bases in between. This CDR3 has 13 amino acids. DNA of the CDR3: TGCGCCAGCAGGATCGATTCTAACTATGGCTACACCTTC. Encoded protein: CASRIDSNYGYTF. The complete variable domain, with remaining parts taken from reference TRBV5-1 and TRBJ1-2, reads KAGVTQTPRYLIKTRGQQVTLSCSPISGHRSVSWYQQTPGQGLQFLFEYFSETQRNKGNFPGRFSGRQFSNSRSEMNVSTLELGDSALYLCASRIDSNYGYTFGSGTRLTVV.

In this sample, this clone turned up once. The V call is TRBV3-1 (or the pseudogene TRBV3-2), the J call TRBJ1-1; D is undetermined. The V and J ends lost 1 base and 0 bases respectively, with 18 bases between them. The CDR3 length is 18 residues. In germline, CDR1 is LGHDT, CDR2 YNNKEL (reference sequence). The CDR3 region is CASSQVNLVTGMNTEAFF. Here the CDR3 DNA reads TGTGCCAGCAGCCAAGTTAACTTGGTCACGGGTATGAACACTGAAGCTTTCTTT.

In DNA form, the CDR3 reads TGTGCCAGCAGCCTACTAGGGGGTCAGCCCCAGCATTTT. Its translation is CASSLLGGQPQHF. The chain joins TRBV7-2 to TRBJ1-5, with TRBD1 as a possible D gene (6 bases). Trimming left V 5 bases short and J 6 bases short, with 11 bases between. The V gene's germline CDR1 is SGHTA and CDR2 FQGNSA. This CDR3 spans 13 amino acids. Using reference TRBV7-2 and TRBJ1-5 for the parts outside the CDR3, the full variable domain is GAGVSQSPSNKVTEKGKDVELRCDPISGHTALYWYRQSLGQGLEFLIYFQGNSAPDKSGLPSDRFSAERTGGSVSTLTIQRTQQEDSAVYLCASSLLGGQPQHFGDGTRLSIL.

The chain combines TRBV3-1 (or the pseudogene TRBV3-2) with TRBJ1-2; D ambiguous. Germline V gene sequence: CDR1 LGHDT, CDR2 YNNKEL (reference sequence). CDR3 length equals 14 residues. V was cut by 2 bases and J by 0 bases, with 7 bases left in between. The CDR3 sequence: CASSQTRANYGYTF. The CDR3 DNA follows: TGTGCCAGCAGCCAAACCAGAGCTAACTATGGCTACACCTTC.

J is TRBJ2-3 and V is TRBV6-5; D uncertain. V was clipped by 7 bases and J by 1 base, with 9 bases between them. CDR3 length equals 13 residues. Germline CDR1 reads MNHEY; CDR2 reads SVGAGI. CDR3 sequence (DNA): TGTGCCAGCAATAACAGAGGCACAGATACGCAGTATTTT. Its protein is CASNNRGTDTQYF.

The chain carries TRBV7-6 and TRBJ2-5; D may be TRBD1 (6 bases). V was trimmed by 3 bases and J by 5 bases, leaving 10 bases between them. The CDR3 has 13 amino acids. From germline, CDR1 is SGHVS and CDR2 FNYEAQ. The CDR3 sequence is CASSFGGRETQYF. The CDR3 DNA follows: TGTGCCAGCAGCTTTGGGGGCCGGGAGACCCAGTACTTC.

The chain recombines TRBV7-9 with TRBJ1-4, with TRBD1 as a possible D gene (5 bases). V gave up 7 bases and J gave up 7 bases, with 16 bases separating them. The germline gives CDR1 SEHNR, CDR2 FQNEAQ (reference sequence). CDR3 length: 14 residues. The CDR3: CASTGGVGREKLFF. The CDR3 nucleotides are TGTGCCAGCACCGGAGGGGTTGGGCGTGAAAAACTGTTTTTT.